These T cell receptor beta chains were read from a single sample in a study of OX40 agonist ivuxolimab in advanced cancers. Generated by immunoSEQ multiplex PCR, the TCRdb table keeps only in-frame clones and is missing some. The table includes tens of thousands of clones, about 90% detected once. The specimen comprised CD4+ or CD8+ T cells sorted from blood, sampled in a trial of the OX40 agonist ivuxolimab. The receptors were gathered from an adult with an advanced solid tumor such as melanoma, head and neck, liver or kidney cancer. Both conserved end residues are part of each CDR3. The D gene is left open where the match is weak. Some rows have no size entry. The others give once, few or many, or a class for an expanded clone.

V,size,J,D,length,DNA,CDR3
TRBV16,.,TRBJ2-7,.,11,TGTGCCAGCAGCCAATATTACGAGCAGTACTTC,CASSQYYEQYF
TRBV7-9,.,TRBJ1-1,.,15,TGTGCCAGCAGCACCACGGGACAATTGGACACTGAAGCTTTCTTT,CASSTTGQLDTEAFF
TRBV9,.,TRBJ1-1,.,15,TGTGCCAGCAGCGTAGAGGGTTCGAGTAACACTGAAGCTTTCTTT,CASSVEGSSNTEAFF
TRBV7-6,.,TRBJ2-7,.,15,TGTGCCAGCAGCCAGGGGGGGACAGGTCGCTACGAGCAGTACTTC,CASSQGGTGRYEQYF
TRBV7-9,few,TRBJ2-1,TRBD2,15,TGTGCCAGCAGCTTTGGACTAGCGGGAACCAATGAGCAGTTCTTC,CASSFGLAGTNEQFF
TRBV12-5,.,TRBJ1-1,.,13,TGTGCTAGTGGTATCGGAGGACAGATTGAAGCTTTCTTT,CASGIGGQIEAFF
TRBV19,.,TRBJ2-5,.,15,TGTGCCAGTAGTATCTGGCCAGGGGGGCAAGAGACCCAGTACTTC,CASSIWPGGQETQYF
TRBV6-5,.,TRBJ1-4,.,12,TGTGCCAGCAGTTACGGGGACGAAAAACTGTTTTTT,CASSYGDEKLFF
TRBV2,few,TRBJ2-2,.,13,TGTGCCAGCAGGGAACTAAACACCGGGGAGCTGTTTTTT,CASRELNTGELFF
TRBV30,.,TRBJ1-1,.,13,TGTGCCTGGACTTTAGGGGGAAACACTGAAGCTTTCTTT,CAWTLGGNTEAFF
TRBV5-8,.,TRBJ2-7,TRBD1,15,TGTGCCAGCAGCTCGGCCGGGACAGGGTTCGACGAGCAGTACTTC,CASSSAGTGFDEQYF
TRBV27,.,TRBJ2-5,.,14,TGTGCCAGCAGTTTACTGGGGGCCCAAGAGACCCAGTACTTC,CASSLLGAQETQYF
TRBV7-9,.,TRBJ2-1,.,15,TGTGCCAGCAGCTTAGTCCTAGCTTCCGACAATGAGCAGTTCTTC,CASSLVLASDNEQFF
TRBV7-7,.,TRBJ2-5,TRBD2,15,TGTGCTAGCAGCTTATCCGCGGGAGGAGGGGAGACCCAGTACTTC,CASSLSAGGGETQYF
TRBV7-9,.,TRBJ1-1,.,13,TGTGCCAGCAGCTCCTGGCAGGACACTGAAGCTTTCTTT,CASSSWQDTEAFF
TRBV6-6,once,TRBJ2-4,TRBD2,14,TGTGCCAGCAGTGACTACGGGGAGGGAAACATTCAGTACTTC,CASSDYGEGNIQYF
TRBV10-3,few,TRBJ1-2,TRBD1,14,TGTGCCATCAGTGAGCCAGGGGGAGACTATGGCTACACCTTC,CAISEPGGDYGYTF
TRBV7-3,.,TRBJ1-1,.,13,TGTGCCAGCAGCTTACGGGGAAACACTGAAGCTTTCTTT,CASSLRGNTEAFF
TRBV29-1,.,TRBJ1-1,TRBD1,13,TGCAGCGTTGAGGGACAGGGGAACACTGAAGCTTTCTTT,CSVEGQGNTEAFF
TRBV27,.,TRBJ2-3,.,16,TGTGCCAGCAGTTTACATGGGGGGGGGCCAACAGATACGCAGTATTTT,CASSLHGGGPTDTQYF
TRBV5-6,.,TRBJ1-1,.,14,TGTGCCAGCAGCTTGATAGGCTTGAACACTGAAGCTTTCTTT,CASSLIGLNTEAFF
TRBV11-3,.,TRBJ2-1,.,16,TGTGCCAGCAGCTTAGGGGGGGAATTCGGTTACAATGAGCAGTTCTTC,CASSLGGEFGYNEQFF
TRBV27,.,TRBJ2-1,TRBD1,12,TGTGCCAGCAGGACAGGGGTCGCTGAGCAGTTCTTC,CASRTGVAEQFF
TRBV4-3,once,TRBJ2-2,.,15,TGCGCCAGCAGCCAAGACCGGGGGAACACCGGGGAGCTGTTTTTT,CASSQDRGNTGELFF
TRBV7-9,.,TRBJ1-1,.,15,TGTGCCAGCAGCTCCCCAGGTGGGGCAGGAACTGAAGCTTTCTTT,CASSSPGGAGTEAFF
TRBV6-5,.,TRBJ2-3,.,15,TGTGCCAGCAGTTACGGGGCTGGGATTGCAGATACGCAGTATTTT,CASSYGAGIADTQYF
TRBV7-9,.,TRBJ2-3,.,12,TGTGCCAGCAGCTCCGGTCCAGATACGCAGTATTTT,CASSSGPDTQYF
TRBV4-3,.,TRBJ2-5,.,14,TGCGCCAGCAGCCAAGAAGTTACCGAGGAGACCCAGTACTTC,CASSQEVTEETQYF
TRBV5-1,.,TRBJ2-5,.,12,TGCGCCAGCAGCTTTGGCGGGGAGACCCAGTACTTC,CASSFGGETQYF
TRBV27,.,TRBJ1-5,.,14,TGTGCCAGCAGTTTATCGGGGTATGATCAGCCCCAGCATTTT,CASSLSGYDQPQHF
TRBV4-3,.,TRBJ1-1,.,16,TGCGCCAGCAGCCAAGATTCGGGCCCGACGAACACTGAAGCTTTCTTT,CASSQDSGPTNTEAFF
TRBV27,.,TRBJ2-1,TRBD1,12,TGTGCCAGCAGCCCCCAGGGGGATGAGCAGTTCTTC,CASSPQGDEQFF
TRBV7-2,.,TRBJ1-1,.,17,TGTGCCAGCAGCTTAGCCGTTGGTCACAGGCTGAACACTGAAGCTTTCTTT,CASSLAVGHRLNTEAFF
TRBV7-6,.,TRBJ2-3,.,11,TGTGCCAGCAGCTTCACAGATACGCAGTATTTT,CASSFTDTQYF
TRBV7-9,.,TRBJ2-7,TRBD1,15,TGTGCCAGCAGCCCCCGGACAGGGGTCTTCGACGAGCAGTACTTC,CASSPRTGVFDEQYF
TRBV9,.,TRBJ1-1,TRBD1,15,TGTGCCAGCAGTGAGCCGGGACAGGGGAACACTGAAGCTTTCTTT,CASSEPGQGNTEAFF
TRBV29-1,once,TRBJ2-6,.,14,TGCAGCGTTGACAAGGTTGATGGGGCCAACGTCCTGACTTTC,CSVDKVDGANVLTF
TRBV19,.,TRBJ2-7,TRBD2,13,TGTGCCACATCGGGGACTAGCGGGAACGAGCAGTACTTC,CATSGTSGNEQYF
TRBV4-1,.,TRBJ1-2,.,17,TGCGCCAGCAGCCAAGATGGGAGCAGGTTTTGGGACTATGGCTACACCTTC,CASSQDGSRFWDYGYTF
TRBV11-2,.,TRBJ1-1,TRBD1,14,TGTGCCAGCAGCCCCGGGACAGGGGGCACAGAAGCTTTCTTT,CASSPGTGGTEAFF
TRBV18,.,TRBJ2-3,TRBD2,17,TGTGCCAGCTCACCCCCACTAGCGGGAATCGGTGCAGATACGCAGTATTTT,CASSPPLAGIGADTQYF
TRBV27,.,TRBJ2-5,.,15,TGTGCCAGCAGTTTATCGAGGGACGGACAAGAGACCCAGTACTTC,CASSLSRDGQETQYF
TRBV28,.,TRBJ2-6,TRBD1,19,TGTGCCAGCAGTCGATTGGAAACGACAGGGCCATCTGGGGCCAACGTCCTGACTTTC,CASSRLETTGPSGANVLTF
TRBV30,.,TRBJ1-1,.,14,TGTGCCTGGACCTGGGGGGGAATGAACACTGAAGCTTTCTTT,CAWTWGGMNTEAFF
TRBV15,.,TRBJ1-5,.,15,TGTGCCACCAGCAGAGACATGACAGCGTATCAGCCCCAGCATTTT,CATSRDMTAYQPQHF
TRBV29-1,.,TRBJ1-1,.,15,TGCAGCGTTGAAGATTCAAGGCAGGGATACACTGAAGCTTTCTTT,CSVEDSRQGYTEAFF
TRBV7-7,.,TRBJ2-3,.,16,TGTGCTAGCAGCTTAGCACTAGGACCTAGCACAGATACGCAGTATTTT,CASSLALGPSTDTQYF
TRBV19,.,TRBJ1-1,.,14,TGTGCCAGTAGTATCGGGGTGATGAACACTGAAGCTTTCTTT,CASSIGVMNTEAFF
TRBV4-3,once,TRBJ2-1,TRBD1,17,TGCGCCAGCAGCCAAGATCAGGCAGGGGGATCCTACAATGAGCAGTTCTTC,CASSQDQAGGSYNEQFF
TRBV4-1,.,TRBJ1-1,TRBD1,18,TGCGCCAGCAGCCAAGATAAGGGACAGGGGGATAGGTACACTGAAGCTTTCTTT,CASSQDKGQGDRYTEAFF
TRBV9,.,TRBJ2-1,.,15,TGTGCCAGCAGCGTAGCTAGGATTTCCTACAATGAGCAGTTCTTC,CASSVARISYNEQFF
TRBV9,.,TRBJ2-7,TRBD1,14,TGTGCCAGCAGCGTCGGACAGGGGGCTTACGAGCAGTACTTC,CASSVGQGAYEQYF